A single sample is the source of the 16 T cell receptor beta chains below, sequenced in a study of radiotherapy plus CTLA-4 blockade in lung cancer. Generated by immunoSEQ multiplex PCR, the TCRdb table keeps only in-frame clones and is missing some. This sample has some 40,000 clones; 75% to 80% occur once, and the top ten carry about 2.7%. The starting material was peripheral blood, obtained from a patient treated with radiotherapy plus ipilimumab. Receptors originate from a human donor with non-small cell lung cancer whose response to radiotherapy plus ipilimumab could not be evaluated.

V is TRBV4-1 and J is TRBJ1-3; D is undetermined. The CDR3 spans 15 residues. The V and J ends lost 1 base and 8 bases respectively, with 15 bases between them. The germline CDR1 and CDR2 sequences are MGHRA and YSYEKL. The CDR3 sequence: CASSQVKAAEDTIYF. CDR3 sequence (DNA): TGCGCCAGCAGCCAAGTAAAGGCAGCTGAGGACACCATATATTTT.

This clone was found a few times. CDR3 bases: TGTGCCAGCTCACGCGGCGCAGGGAGCAATCAGCCCCAGCATTTT. This translates into CASSRGAGSNQPQHF. The genes are TRBV18 and TRBJ1-5, with D perhaps TRBD1 (5 bases). Germline-derived CDR1 and CDR2 are KGHSH and LQKENI. V was cut by 4 bases and J by 1 base, with 11 bases left in between. The CDR3 sequence is 15 residues long.

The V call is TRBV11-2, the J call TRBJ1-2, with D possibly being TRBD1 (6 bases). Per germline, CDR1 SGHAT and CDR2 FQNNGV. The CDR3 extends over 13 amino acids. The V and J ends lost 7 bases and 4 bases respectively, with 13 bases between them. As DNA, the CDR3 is TGTGCCAGCACCGGACAGTTAGGCTATGGCTACACCTTC. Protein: CASTGQLGYGYTF.

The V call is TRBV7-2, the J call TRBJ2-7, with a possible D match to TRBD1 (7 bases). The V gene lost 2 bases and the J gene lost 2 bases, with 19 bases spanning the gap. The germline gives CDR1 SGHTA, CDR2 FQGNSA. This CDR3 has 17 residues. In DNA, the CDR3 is TGTGCCAGCAGCTTATTGGGCGGGACAGTGATTACCTACGAGCAGTACTTC. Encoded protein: CASSLLGGTVITYEQYF. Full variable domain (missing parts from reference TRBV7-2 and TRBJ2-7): GAGVSQSPSNKVTEKGKDVELRCDPISGHTALYWYRQSLGQGLEFLIYFQGNSAPDKSGLPSDRFSAERTGGSVSTLTIQRTQQEDSAVYLCASSLLGGTVITYEQYFGPGTRLTVT.

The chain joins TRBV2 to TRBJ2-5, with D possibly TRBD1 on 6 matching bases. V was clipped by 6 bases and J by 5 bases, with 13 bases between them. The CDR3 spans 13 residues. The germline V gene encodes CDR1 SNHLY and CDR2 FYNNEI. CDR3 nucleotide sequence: TGTGCCAGCAGACTCAGGGGTGGGGAGACCCAGTACTTC. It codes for CASRLRGGETQYF. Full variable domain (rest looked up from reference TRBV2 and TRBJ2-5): EPEVTQTPSHQVTQMGQEVILRCVPISNHLYFYWYRQILGQKVEFLVSFYNNEISEKSEIFDDQFSVERPDGSNFTLKIRSTKLEDSAMYFCASRLRGGETQYFGPGTRLLVL.

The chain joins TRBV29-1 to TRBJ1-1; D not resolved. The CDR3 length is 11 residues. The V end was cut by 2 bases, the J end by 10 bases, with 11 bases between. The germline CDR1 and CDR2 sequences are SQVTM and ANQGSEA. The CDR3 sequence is CSVESRIRAFF. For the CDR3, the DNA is TGCAGCGTTGAATCGCGGATAAGAGCTTTCTTT.

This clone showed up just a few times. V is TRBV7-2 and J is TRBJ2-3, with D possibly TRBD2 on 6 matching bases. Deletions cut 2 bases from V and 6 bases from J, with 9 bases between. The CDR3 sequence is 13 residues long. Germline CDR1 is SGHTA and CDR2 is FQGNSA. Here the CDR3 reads CASSLLGGDTQYF. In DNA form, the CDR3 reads TGTGCCAGCAGCTTACTAGGAGGGGATACGCAGTATTTT.

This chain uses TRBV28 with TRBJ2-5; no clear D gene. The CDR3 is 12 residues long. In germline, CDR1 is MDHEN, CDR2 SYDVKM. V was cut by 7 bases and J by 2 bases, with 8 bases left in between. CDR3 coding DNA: TGTGCCAGCACCGAGAGACAAGAGACCCAGTACTTC. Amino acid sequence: CASTERQETQYF. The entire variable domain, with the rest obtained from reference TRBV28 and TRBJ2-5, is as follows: DVKVTQSSRYLVKRTGEKVFLECVQDMDHENMFWYRQDPGLGLRLIYFSYDVKMKEKGDIPEGYSVSREKKERFSLILESASTNQTSMYLCASTERQETQYFGPGTRLLVL.

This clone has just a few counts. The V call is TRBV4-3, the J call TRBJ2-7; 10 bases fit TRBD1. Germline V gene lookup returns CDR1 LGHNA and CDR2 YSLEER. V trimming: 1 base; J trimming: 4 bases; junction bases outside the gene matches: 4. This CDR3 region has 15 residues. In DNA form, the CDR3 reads TGCGCCAGCAGCCAAGCTCTGGGACAGGGGTACGAGCAGTACTTC. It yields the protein CASSQALGQGYEQYF.

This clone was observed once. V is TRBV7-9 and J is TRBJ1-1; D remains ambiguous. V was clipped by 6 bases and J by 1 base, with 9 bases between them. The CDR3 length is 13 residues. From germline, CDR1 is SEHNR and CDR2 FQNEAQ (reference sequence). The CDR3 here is CASSFQENTEAFF. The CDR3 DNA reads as TGTGCCAGCAGTTTTCAGGAGAACACTGAAGCTTTCTTT.

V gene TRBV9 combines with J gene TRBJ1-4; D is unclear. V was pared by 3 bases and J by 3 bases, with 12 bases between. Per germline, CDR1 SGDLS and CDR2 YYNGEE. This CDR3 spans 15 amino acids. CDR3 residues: CASSGEVAANEKLFF. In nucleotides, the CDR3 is TGTGCCAGCAGCGGAGAAGTAGCTGCTAATGAAAAACTGTTTTTT.

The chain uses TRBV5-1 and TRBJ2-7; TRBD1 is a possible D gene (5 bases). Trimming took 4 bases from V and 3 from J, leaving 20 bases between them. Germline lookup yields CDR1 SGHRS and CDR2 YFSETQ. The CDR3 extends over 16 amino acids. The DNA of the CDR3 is TGCGCCAGCAGCCCCGCTAAAACAGGTTCCAACTACGAGCAGTACTTC. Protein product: CASSPAKTGSNYEQYF. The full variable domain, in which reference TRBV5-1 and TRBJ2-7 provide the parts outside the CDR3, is KAGVTQTPRYLIKTRGQQVTLSCSPISGHRSVSWYQQTPGQGLQFLFEYFSETQRNKGNFPGRFSGRQFSNSRSEMNVSTLELGDSALYLCASSPAKTGSNYEQYFGPGTRLTVT.

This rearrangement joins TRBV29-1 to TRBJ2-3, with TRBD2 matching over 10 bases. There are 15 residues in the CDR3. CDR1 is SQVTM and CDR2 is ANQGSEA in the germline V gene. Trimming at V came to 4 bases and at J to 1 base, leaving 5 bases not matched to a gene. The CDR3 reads CSVGRLAGGTDTQYF. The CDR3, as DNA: TGCAGCGTTGGTCGACTAGCGGGTGGCACAGATACGCAGTATTTT.

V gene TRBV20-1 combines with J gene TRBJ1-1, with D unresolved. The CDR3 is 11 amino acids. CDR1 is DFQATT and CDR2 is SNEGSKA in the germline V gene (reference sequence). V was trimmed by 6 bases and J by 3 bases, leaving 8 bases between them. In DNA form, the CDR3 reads TGCAGTGCCAACCACTACACTGAAGCTTTCTTT. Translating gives CSANHYTEAFF.

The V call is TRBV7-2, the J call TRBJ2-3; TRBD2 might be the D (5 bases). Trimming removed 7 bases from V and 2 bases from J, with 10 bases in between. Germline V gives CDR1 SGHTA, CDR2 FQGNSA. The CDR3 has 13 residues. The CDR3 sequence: CASIRLTTDTQYF. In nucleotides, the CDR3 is TGTGCCAGCATCCGACTAACCACAGATACGCAGTATTTT.

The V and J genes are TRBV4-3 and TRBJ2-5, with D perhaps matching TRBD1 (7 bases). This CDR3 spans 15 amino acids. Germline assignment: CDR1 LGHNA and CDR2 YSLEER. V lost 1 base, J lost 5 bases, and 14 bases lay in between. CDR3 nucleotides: TGCGCCAGCAGCCAAGGAACCCCAGGGGGGGAGACCCAGTACTTC. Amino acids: CASSQGTPGGETQYF.